One and the same sample provided the 14 T cell receptor beta chains below, sequenced in a study of blood T cells in healthy people across ages. Primed by a sample-barcoded 5' primer and a J-beta primer mix, a second PCR proceeded for about 7 to 11 cycles. Using its own MiXCR run on the 5' RACE reads, TCRdb lists one record per CDR3 protein. The sample has over 300,000 distinct CDR3 sequences, 45% to 65% seen once. The source material was blood. The source of these receptors is a man in his sixties in good health.

The rearrangement uses TRBV1 and TRBJ2-5. TRBV1 is a listed pseudogene. The CDR3 contains 14 residues. The CDR3 protein is CTGSQPTPQETQYF. The DNA of the CDR3 is TGCACCGGCAGCCAACCTACACCCCAAGAGACCCAGTACTTC.

This CDR3 is CASSFGGRVDNEQFF. The CDR3 nucleotides are TGTGCCAGCAGCTTCGGGGGCAGGGTGGACAATGAGCAGTTCTTC. This sequence joins TRBV7-2 and TRBJ2-1; either TRBD1 or TRBD2 may fit D (6 bases each). V was cut by 3 bases and J by 5 bases, with 14 bases left in between. Per germline, CDR1 SGHTA and CDR2 FQGNSA. The CDR3 length is 15 residues.

This clonotype came up a few times. The genes are TRBV28 and TRBJ1-2; the D gene is possibly TRBD1 (5 bases). Looked up from germline, CDR1 is MDHEN and CDR2 is SYDVKM. The CDR3 length is 14 residues. Trimming removed 2 bases from V and 5 bases from J, with 12 bases in between. Here the CDR3 DNA reads TGTGCCAGCAGTTTAGGAGGGGCGGGGTATGGCTACACCTTC. It yields the protein CASSLGGAGYGYTF.

This chain joins TRBV29-1 and TRBJ1-2; maybe TRBD1 (6 bases). CDR1 and CDR2 (germline): SQVTM, ANQGSEA. Trimming pared 3 bases from V and 6 bases from J, leaving 11 bases between. This CDR3 spans 12 amino acids. The CDR3 DNA sequence: TGCAGCGTTGACATACAGGGAGATGGCTACACCTTC. Translated, it gives CSVDIQGDGYTF.

This clonotype was observed a few times. The gene calls are TRBV27 and TRBJ2-7; D is perhaps TRBD1 or TRBD2 (6 bases each). The germline V gene encodes CDR1 MNHEY and CDR2 SMNVEV (reference sequence). The V end was cut by 1 base, the J end by 6 bases, with 13 bases between. The CDR3 has 14 amino acids. CDR3 bases: TGTGCCAGCAGTTTATTATCGGGGGCGTTCGAGCAGTACTTC. Protein sequence: CASSLLSGAFEQYF.

The chain joins TRBV24-1 to TRBJ2-3, with D perhaps being TRBD1 or TRBD2 (5 bases each). Germline CDR1 reads KGHDR; CDR2 reads SFDVKD. The V end lost 4 bases, the J end lost 0 bases, and 13 bases lay between the germline ends. The CDR3 loop spans 16 amino acids. The DNA for the CDR3 is TGTGCCACCAGTGACCCCGGGACGGGAAGCACAGATACGCAGTATTTT. It encodes CATSDPGTGSTDTQYF.

The rearrangement joins TRBV20-1 to TRBJ2-1; 9 bases are a match to TRBD1. Germline trimming cut 3 bases from V and 8 bases from J; bases unmatched to any gene: 11. The CDR3 totals 15 residues. Looked up from germline, CDR1 is DFQATT and CDR2 is SNEGSKA (reference sequence). The CDR3 reads CSASPRTGDFYEQFF. The DNA of the CDR3 is TGCAGTGCTAGTCCTCGGACAGGGGATTTCTATGAGCAGTTCTTC.

J is TRBJ2-7 and V is TRBV27; tentative D call: TRBD2 (6 bases). With the DNA end fitting TRBJ2-5 better, the J assignment may be wrong. This CDR3 is built from 14 residues. Germline CDR1 and CDR2: MNHEY and SMNVEV (reference sequence). The CDR3, as DNA: TGTGCCAGCAGCTATAGCGGCCCCCAAGAGACCCAGTACTTC. Its translation is CASSYSGPQETQYF.

This rearrangement joins TRBV7-9 to TRBJ2-5; perhaps TRBD1 as D (6 bases). The CDR3 is 16 amino acids. Between the trimmed V and J ends, which lost 5 bases and 2 bases, there was a span of 18 bases. Germline assignment: CDR1 SEHNR and CDR2 FQNEAQ (reference sequence). The CDR3 sequence is CASSRRTGTRQETQYF. In nucleotides, the CDR3 is TGTGCCAGCAGCCGACGGACCGGGACAAGACAAGAGACCCAGTACTTC.

The sample holds one count of this clonotype. J is TRBJ1-4 and V is TRBV12-3 or TRBV12-4; D call uncertain. The V end was cut by 6 bases, the J end by 3 bases, with 11 bases between. The CDR3 length is 14 residues. CDR3 sequence: CASSQQTANEKLFF. CDR3 in DNA: TGTGCCAGCAGCCAACAGACGGCTAATGAAAAACTGTTTTTT.

The chain links TRBV27 to TRBJ1-2, with a tentative D call TRBD1 (5 bases). Trimming pared 6 bases from V and 2 bases from J, leaving 13 bases between. The germline gives CDR1 MNHEY, CDR2 SMNVEV (reference sequence). There are 14 residues in the CDR3. CDR3 sequence (DNA): TGTGCCAGCAGGCGGGGGGGTCCGAACTATGGCTACACCTTC. This gives the protein CASRRGGPNYGYTF.

This clonotype was observed at least ten times. This rearrangement joins TRBV7-2 to TRBJ2-5; D might be TRBD2 (7 bases). V dropped 3 bases and J dropped 4 bases, with 15 bases sitting between them. The CDR3 is 15 residues long. Germline CDR1 SGHTA, CDR2 FQGNSA. The CDR3, as DNA: TGTGCCAGCAGCTTGCGGTTTAGGGGGGGAGAGACCCAGTACTTC. As protein: CASSLRFRGGETQYF.

CDR3 coding DNA: TGTGCCAGCAGCTTAGCGGGTGGGGGCCGGACTGAAGCTTTCTTT. Protein product: CASSLAGGGRTEAFF. The chain is built from TRBV7-9 and TRBJ1-1; possible D gene TRBD1, 6 bases. The CDR3 is 15 amino acids. CDR1 is SEHNR and CDR2 is FQNEAQ in the germline V gene (reference sequence). V was trimmed by 0 bases and J by 5 bases, leaving 13 bases between them. The variable domain in full, completed from reference TRBV7-9 and TRBJ1-1, reads DTGVSQNPRHKITKRGQNVTFRCDPISEHNRLYWYRQTLGQGPEFLTYFQNEAQLEKSRLLSDRFSAERPKGSFSTLEIQRTEQGDSAMYLCASSLAGGGRTEAFFGQGTRLTVV.

This clonotype showed up just a few times. J is TRBJ1-2 and V is TRBV15; D possibly corresponds to TRBD1 (5 bases). Germline V gene lookup returns CDR1 LNHNV and CDR2 YYDKDF (reference sequence). V was pared by 0 bases and J by 8 bases, with 13 bases between. The CDR3 has 14 residues. CDR3 sequence: CATSRDRGIEGYTF. For the CDR3, the DNA is TGTGCCACCAGCAGAGATCGGGGGATCGAGGGCTACACCTTC. Combining the CDR3 with reference TRBV15 and TRBJ1-2 gives the whole variable domain DAMVIQNPRYQVTQFGKPVTLSCSQTLNHNVMYWYQQKSSQAPKLLFHYYDKDFNNEADTPDNFQSRRPNTSFCFLDIRSPGLGDTAMYLCATSRDRGIEGYTFGSGTRLTVV.